Reported below is one TCR beta chain. These data originate in a study of blood T cell repertoires in COVID-19. Study overall: Samples of COVID-19 (acute and convalescent) were obtained from the United States, Italy and Spain. From T cells, B-cell-depleted T cells, or PBMCs came the material, which was cDNA or gDNA.

Per the study methods: For nucleated cells, counts were estimated from reference gene primer amplification. The repertoire was sequenced with immunoSEQ multiplex PCR; TCRdb's copy has only in-frame clones and lacks some. That table is the source of V, J and clone size, and D and trimming were worked out from the DNA. The sample holds around 100,000 clones, around 93% seen once. The CDR3 has 15 amino acids. V dropped 6 bases and J dropped 4 bases, with 15 bases sitting between them. Germline CDR1 is LNHDA and CDR2 is SQIVND (reference sequence). The receptor was isolated from a human donor with active COVID-19. The donor label of this sample is uncertain. The sample was peripheral blood. The chain recombines TRBV19 with TRBJ2-2, with a possible D match to TRBD1 (6 bases). Here the CDR3 DNA reads TGTGCCAGTAGGCCCCAGGGGAGTGGCACCGGGGAGCTGTTTTTT. Its translation is CASRPQGSGTGELFF. Full variable domain (rest looked up from reference TRBV19 and TRBJ2-2): DGGITQSPKYLFRKEGQNVTLSCEQNLNHDAMYWYRQDPGQGLRLIYYSQIVNDFQKGDIAEGYSVSREKKESFPLTVTSAQKNPTAFYLCASRPQGSGTGELFFGEGSRLTVL.